This T cell receptor beta chain was sequenced in a study of T cell responses to AZD1222 COVID-19 vaccine. Broader study findings: Receipt of two AZD1222 doses was followed by a rise in Spike-specific TCR breadth and depth. Among those given AZD1222, only six were seropositive at baseline. CD4 TCRs associated with vaccination spanned spike, dominating at 160-218 and 743-854.

Profiling relied on immunoSEQ multiplex PCR, and the TCRdb table lists in-frame clones only, not all of them. The repertoire consists of more than 150,000 clones, with around 90% occurring once and the leading ten covering approximately 1.8%. V was pared by 2 bases and J by 5 bases, with 3 bases of the junction left unmatched. CDR1 and CDR2 from the germline V gene are GTSNPN and SVGIG (reference sequence). The CDR3 loop spans 13 amino acids. In the case of this clone: No antigen is known for it.

Second-dose intervals of approximately 4 or approximately 12 weeks were pooled. The J gene is TRBJ1-1, the V gene TRBV30; 9 nucleotides line up with TRBD1. Sample: peripheral blood, taken 28 days after the second AZD1222 dose. The sequence was collected from an adult who received the AZD1222 COVID-19 vaccine. CDR3 bases: TGTGCCTGGAGTACAGGGGGCTATACTGAAGCTTTCTTT. Protein product: CAWSTGGYTEAFF.